Following are 17 T cell receptor beta chains from one sample sequenced in a study of tumor-infiltrating lymphocytes in primary liver carcinoma. Investigators took RNA and DNA out together from about 21-30 mg of unsorted bulk tissue. TCR beta cDNA was prepared out of around 460 ng total RNA by means of a constant-region primer. Three rounds of nested multiplex PCR with slightly modified ARM-PCR produced TCR beta libraries. In the first two PCR rounds, TRBV1-TRBV30 forward primers were paired with a C-beta reverse primer, and each round lasted about 9 cycles. TCRdb re-analysed the multiplex PCR reads in MiXCR, keeping a single row per CDR3 protein. The table lists about 78,000 distinct CDR3 sequences, 71% of them singletons. The source material was liver tumor tissue from sampling region 4. Stated subset: tumor region T4, right-lateral pole. These receptors originate from a woman aged 55-70 years with primary liver carcinoma and hepatitis B virus infection.

This clonotype was seen at least ten times. The chain recombines TRBV5-1 with TRBJ2-3; possible D gene TRBD1, 5 bases. Trimming took 5 bases from V and 7 from J, leaving 8 bases between them. Germline CDR1 SGHRS, CDR2 YFSETQ. The CDR3 runs 11 residues. The CDR3: CASSTGYTQYF. The CDR3 nucleotides read TGCGCCAGCAGTACAGGTTATACGCAGTATTTT.

Worth noting for this clonotype: The junction and the germline gene differ at one end; a read error may be behind it. The rearrangement joins TRBV11-2 to TRBJ1-1, with D uncertain. The CDR3 is 13 amino acids. Germline assignment: CDR1 SGHAT and CDR2 FQNNGV. The CDR3 DNA sequence: TGTGCCAGCAGCCTCGGGCCCAACACTGAAGCTCTCTTT. Encoded protein: CASSLGPNTEALF.

This clonotype has a count of ten or more. The V and J genes are TRBV7-9 and TRBJ2-3, with 7 bases aligning to TRBD2. V lost 2 bases, J lost 3 bases, and 5 bases stayed unmatched. CDR1 and CDR2 (germline): SEHNR, FQNEAQ (reference sequence). There are 15 residues in the CDR3. The CDR3 loop is CASSLPGSGTDTQYF. The CDR3 nucleotides are TGTGCCAGCAGCTTACCGGGTAGCGGGACAGATACGCAGTATTTT.

This clonotype was observed at least ten times. The rearrangement joins TRBV29-1 to TRBJ1-1; no clear D. Deletions cut 5 bases from V and 3 bases from J, with 10 bases between. Per germline, CDR1 SQVTM and CDR2 ANQGSEA. CDR3 length equals 12 residues. Here the CDR3 reads CSVRNGDTEAFF. CDR3 in DNA: TGCAGCGTTCGAAACGGCGACACTGAAGCTTTCTTT.

With regard to this clonotype: This clone may be a read error of a much larger clone one base away. V gene TRBV5-6 combines with J gene TRBJ2-5; the D gene is possibly TRBD1 (5 bases). Deletions cut 1 base from V and 2 bases from J, with 18 bases between. CDR1 is SGHDT and CDR2 is YYEEEE in the germline V gene. This CDR3 contains 17 residues. CDR3 bases: TGTGCCAGCAGCTTGTCCAGGGCAGAACTCCAACAAGAGACCCAGTACTTC. Its translation: CASSLSRAELQQETQYF.

J is TRBJ2-7 and V is TRBV6-2 or TRBV6-3; TRBD2 might be the D (6 bases). The CDR3 is 11 amino acids. Trimming shortened V by 10 bases and J by 6 bases, and 13 bases separated the two germline ends. Looked up from germline, CDR1 is MNHEY and CDR2 is SVGEGT. The CDR3 region is CATWEAREQYF. CDR3 sequence (DNA): TGTGCCACCTGGGAGGCGCGCGAGCAGTACTTC.

A note on this clonotype: A single base separates this from a much larger clone, so it may be a read error. The conserved final phenylalanine or tryptophan is absent from the CDR3, which likely points to a read error. The chain combines TRBV5-1 with TRBJ1-2; the D gene is possibly TRBD1 (5 bases). The germline gives CDR1 SGHRS, CDR2 YFSETQ. The CDR3 is 15 amino acids. Deletions cut 5 bases from V and 4 bases from J, with 18 bases between. In nucleotides, the CDR3 is TGCGCCAGCAGGGACCCGACAGCGACCTTCTATGGCTACACCTTG. Its translation: CASRDPTATFYGYTL.

This clonotype was seen repeatedly, ten times or more. The V gene is TRBV4-1, the J gene TRBJ2-3; D may match TRBD1 or TRBD2 (6 bases each). Germline V gene sequence: CDR1 MGHRA, CDR2 YSYEKL. V was shortened by 6 bases and J by 4 bases, with 20 bases between the two germline ends. This CDR3 has 16 residues. The CDR3 here is CASRNRDSGAPDTQYF. Written as DNA, the CDR3 is TGCGCCAGCAGGAACCGGGACTCGGGGGCCCCAGATACGCAGTATTTT.

This clonotype was detected a few times. At one boundary the junction diverges from the germline segment, which might be a read error. V usage is TRBV6-1 and J usage is TRBJ2-5; D remains ambiguous. Germline CDR1 MNHNS, CDR2 SASEGT. The CDR3 is 13 amino acids. The DNA of the CDR3 is TGTGCCAGCAGTGAATTTACTCAAGAGATCCAGCACTTC. Protein sequence: CASSEFTQEIQHF.

About this clonotype: At one end the junction does not follow the germline gene, possibly because of a read error. J is TRBJ2-3 and V is TRBV11-3, with 8 bases lining up with TRBD2. The CDR3 is made up of 14 amino acids. Germline CDR1 SGHNT, CDR2 YENEEA. The CDR3 protein is CTSSFRTSRDTQYF. In nucleotides, the CDR3 is TGCACCAGCAGCTTTCGGACTAGCAGAGATACGCAGTATTTT.

Turning to this clonotype: This could be a read error, since a much larger clone is one nucleotide away. The genes are TRBV5-1 and TRBJ2-7, with D perhaps given as TRBD1 or TRBD2 (5 bases each). CDR1 SGHRS and CDR2 YFSETQ come from the germline V gene. V shed 2 bases and J shed 1 base, with 10 bases lying between them. This CDR3 contains 14 residues. The chain's CDR3 is CASSLDSGSYEQYF. The CDR3 nucleotides read TGCGCCAGCAGCTTAGACAGCGGATCCTACGAGCAGTACTTC.

The V gene is TRBV14, the J gene TRBJ1-2, with 9 bases fitting TRBD1. The CDR3 runs 15 residues. CDR1 and CDR2 from the germline V gene are SGHDN and FVKESK. CDR3 coding DNA: TGTACAAGCAGCCAAGATACAGGGGGCGCCTATGGCTACACCTTC. It specifies CTSSQDTGGAYGYTF.

On this clonotype itself: Mismatch with germline at one junction end may stem from a read error. The chain has TRBV6-1 and TRBJ2-7, with D perhaps TRBD1 or TRBD2 (5 bases each). Germline CDR1 MNHNS, CDR2 SASEGT. CDR3 length equals 16 residues. The CDR3 sequence is CASGDPPGTGMDEQYF. The DNA for the CDR3 is TGTGCCAGCGGTGACCCCCCCGGGACCGGGATGGACGAGCAGTACTTC.

A word on this clonotype: An end of the junction does not agree with germline; a read error may underlie this. The genes are TRBV4-1 and TRBJ2-1, with 8 bases matching TRBD2. The germline gives CDR1 MGHRA, CDR2 YSYEKL. The CDR3 is 17 residues long. For the CDR3, the DNA is TGCGCCAGCAGTCAAGCGACCTACGGGAGGGCTGTCAATGAGCAGTTCTTC. Protein: CASSQATYGRAVNEQFF.

This clonotype was counted ten times or more. This rearrangement joins TRBV5-1 to TRBJ1-4; the D is unclear. CDR3 size: 16 residues. Trimming pared 3 bases from V and 5 bases from J, leaving 17 bases between. CDR1 is SGHRS and CDR2 is YFSETQ in the germline V gene. The CDR3 coding sequence is TGCGCCAGCAGCTCGCTAGGTCGTCAGGAAAATGAAAAACTGTTTTTT. This encodes CASSSLGRQENEKLFF.

DNA for the CDR3: TGTGCCAGCAGCTTAACGGTCCAGGGGGCAAGTGGGGCCAACGTCCTGACTTTC. It encodes CASSLTVQGASGANVLTF. The rearrangement links TRBV7-3 to TRBJ2-6; 8 nucleotides line up with TRBD1. The CDR3 runs to 18 residues. Trimming cost V 0 bases and J 3 bases; bases outside gene matches: 7. The germline gives CDR1 SGHTA, CDR2 FQGTGA.

This clonotype was recorded at least ten times. This chain joins TRBV25-1 and TRBJ1-2; D gene unclear. The CDR3 is 16 amino acids. The germline V and J ends were trimmed by 5 bases and 9 bases, with 25 bases remaining between them. Germline V lookup: CDR1 MGHDK, CDR2 SYGVNS. The CDR3 bases are TGTGCCAGCAGTACCTCGGGCGACGGCCGACGAGTTAGCTACACCTTC. Its translation: CASSTSGDGRRVSYTF.